The TCR beta chain described here comes from a study of beta chain features in type 1 diabetes. About the research overall: Analysis included more than 90 million sorted cells drawn from all samples.

Germline values: CDR1 LGHNA, CDR2 YNFKEQ. Trimming left V 1 base short and J 7 bases short, with 11 bases between. The CDR3 is made up of 15 amino acids. On this clone itself: Antigen: not known.

General study results and limits: Naive, central memory and Treg TCRB repertoires appeared more alike in patients than in healthy donors.

One heparinised blood draw, averaging roughly 0.11 L, came from each donor. Sorted CD4+ subsets: naive, central memory, regulatory, stem cell-like memory (CD45RO/CCR7/CD25/CD127/CD95/CD27 panel). What was sequenced were expressed TCRB transcripts, since all of the isolated RNA had been reverse transcribed. TCRdb's table, derived via immunoSEQ multiplex PCR, lists solely in-frame clones and lacks some. The table lists around 350,000 clones, roughly 12% of them singletons. Sequencing used naive CD4+ T cells from blood. The receptor was isolated from a man between 18 and 29 years old in good health. The rearrangement joins TRBV4-2 to TRBJ1-6; D is uncertain. The CDR3 here is CASSQANIQNSPLHF. The CDR3 DNA follows: TGTGCCAGCAGCCAAGCGAACATCCAGAATTCACCCCTCCACTTT.